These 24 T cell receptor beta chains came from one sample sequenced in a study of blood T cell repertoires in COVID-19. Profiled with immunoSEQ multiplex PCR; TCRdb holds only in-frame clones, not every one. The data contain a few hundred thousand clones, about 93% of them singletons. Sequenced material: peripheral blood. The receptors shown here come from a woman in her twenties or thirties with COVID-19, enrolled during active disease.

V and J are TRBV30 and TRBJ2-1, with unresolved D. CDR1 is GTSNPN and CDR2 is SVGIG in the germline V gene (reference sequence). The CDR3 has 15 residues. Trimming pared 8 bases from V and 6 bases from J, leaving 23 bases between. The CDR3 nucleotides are TGTGCCCAAGGAAAGACGGCCGGAAGAGGCAATGAGCAGTTCTTC. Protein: CAQGKTAGRGNEQFF. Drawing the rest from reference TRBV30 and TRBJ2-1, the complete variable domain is SQTIHQWPATLVQPVGSPLSLECTVEGTSNPNLYWYRQAAGRGLQLLFYSVGIGQISSEVPQNLSASRPQDRQFILSSKKLLLSDSGFYLCAQGKTAGRGNEQFFGPGTRLTVL.

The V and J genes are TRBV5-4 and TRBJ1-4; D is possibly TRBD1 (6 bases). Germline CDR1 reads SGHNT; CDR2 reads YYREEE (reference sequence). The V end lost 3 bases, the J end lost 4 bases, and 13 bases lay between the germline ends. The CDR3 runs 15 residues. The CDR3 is CASSSRDNVNEKLFF. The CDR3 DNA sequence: TGTGCCAGCAGCTCCCGGGACAACGTTAATGAAAAACTGTTTTTT.

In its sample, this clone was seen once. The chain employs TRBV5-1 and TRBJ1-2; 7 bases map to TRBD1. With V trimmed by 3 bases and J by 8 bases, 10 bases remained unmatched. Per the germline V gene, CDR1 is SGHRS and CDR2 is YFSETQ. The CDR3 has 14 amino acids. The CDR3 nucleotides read TGCGCCAGCAGCTGGGACAGCCGCGCGTGGGGCTACACCTTC. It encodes CASSWDSRAWGYTF. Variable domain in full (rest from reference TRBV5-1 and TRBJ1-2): KAGVTQTPRYLIKTRGQQVTLSCSPISGHRSVSWYQQTPGQGLQFLFEYFSETQRNKGNFPGRFSGRQFSNSRSEMNVSTLELGDSALYLCASSWDSRAWGYTFGSGTRLTVV.

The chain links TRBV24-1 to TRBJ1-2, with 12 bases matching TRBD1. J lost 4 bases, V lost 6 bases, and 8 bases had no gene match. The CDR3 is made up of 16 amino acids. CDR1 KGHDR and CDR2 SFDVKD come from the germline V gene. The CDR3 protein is CATSRGTGGAGYGYTF. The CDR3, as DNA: TGTGCCACCAGTCGGGGGACAGGGGGCGCTGGCTATGGCTACACCTTC.

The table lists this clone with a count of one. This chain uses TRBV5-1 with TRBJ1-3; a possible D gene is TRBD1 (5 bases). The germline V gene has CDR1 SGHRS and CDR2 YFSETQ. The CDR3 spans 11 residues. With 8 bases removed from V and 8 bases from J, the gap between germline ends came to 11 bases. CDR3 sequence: CASEGEDTIYF. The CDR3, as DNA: TGCGCCAGTGAAGGGGAGGACACCATATATTTT. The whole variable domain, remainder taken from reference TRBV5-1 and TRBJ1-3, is KAGVTQTPRYLIKTRGQQVTLSCSPISGHRSVSWYQQTPGQGLQFLFEYFSETQRNKGNFPGRFSGRQFSNSRSEMNVSTLELGDSALYLCASEGEDTIYFGEGSWLTVV.

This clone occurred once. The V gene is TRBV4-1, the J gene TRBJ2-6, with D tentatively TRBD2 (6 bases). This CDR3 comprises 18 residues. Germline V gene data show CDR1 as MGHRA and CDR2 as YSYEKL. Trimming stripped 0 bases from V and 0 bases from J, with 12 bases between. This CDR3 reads CASSQDTWEVSGANVLTF. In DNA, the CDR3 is TGCGCCAGCAGCCAAGATACATGGGAGGTCTCTGGGGCCAACGTCCTGACTTTC.

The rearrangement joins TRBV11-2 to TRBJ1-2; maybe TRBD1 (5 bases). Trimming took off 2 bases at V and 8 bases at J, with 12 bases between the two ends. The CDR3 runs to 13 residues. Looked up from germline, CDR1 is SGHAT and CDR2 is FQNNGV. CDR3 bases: TGTGCCAGCAGCTTATCGTTGCAGGGAGGCTACACCTTC. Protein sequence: CASSLSLQGGYTF.

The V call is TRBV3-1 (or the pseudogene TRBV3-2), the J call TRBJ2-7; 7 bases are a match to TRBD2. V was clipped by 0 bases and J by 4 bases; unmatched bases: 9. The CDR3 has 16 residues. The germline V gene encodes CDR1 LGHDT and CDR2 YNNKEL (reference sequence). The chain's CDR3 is CASSQDLAAGVYEQYF. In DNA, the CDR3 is TGTGCCAGCAGCCAAGATCTTGCGGCGGGAGTTTACGAGCAGTACTTC.

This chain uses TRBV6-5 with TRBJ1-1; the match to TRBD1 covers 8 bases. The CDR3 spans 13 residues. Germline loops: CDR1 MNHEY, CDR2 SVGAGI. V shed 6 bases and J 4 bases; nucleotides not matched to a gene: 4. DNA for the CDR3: TGTGCCAGCAGCTATGACAGGGGCACTGAAGCTTTCTTT. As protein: CASSYDRGTEAFF.

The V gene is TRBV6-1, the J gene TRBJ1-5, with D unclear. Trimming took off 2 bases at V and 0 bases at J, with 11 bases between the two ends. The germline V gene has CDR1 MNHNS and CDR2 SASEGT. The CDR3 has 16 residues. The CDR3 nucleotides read TGTGCCAGCAGTGAATTGGGAGGGAATAGCAATCAGCCCCAGCATTTT. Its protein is CASSELGGNSNQPQHF.

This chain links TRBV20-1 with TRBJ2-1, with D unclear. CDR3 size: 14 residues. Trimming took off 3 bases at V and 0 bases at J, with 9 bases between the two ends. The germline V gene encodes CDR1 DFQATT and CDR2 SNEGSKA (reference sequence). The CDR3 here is CSASTAPSYNEQFF. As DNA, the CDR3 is TGCAGTGCTAGTACAGCCCCCTCCTACAATGAGCAGTTCTTC.

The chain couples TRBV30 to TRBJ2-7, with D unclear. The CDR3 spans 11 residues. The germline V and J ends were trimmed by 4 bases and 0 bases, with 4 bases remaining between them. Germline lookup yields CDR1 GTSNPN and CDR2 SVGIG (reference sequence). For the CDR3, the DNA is TGTGCCTGGACCCGCTCCTACGAGCAGTACTTC. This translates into CAWTRSYEQYF.

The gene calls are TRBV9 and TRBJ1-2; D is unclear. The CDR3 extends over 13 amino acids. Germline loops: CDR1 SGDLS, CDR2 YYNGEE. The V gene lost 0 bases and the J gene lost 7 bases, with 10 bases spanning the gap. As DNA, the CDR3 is TGTGCCAGCAGCGTAGACGGAGCGCTTGGCTACACCTTC. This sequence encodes CASSVDGALGYTF.

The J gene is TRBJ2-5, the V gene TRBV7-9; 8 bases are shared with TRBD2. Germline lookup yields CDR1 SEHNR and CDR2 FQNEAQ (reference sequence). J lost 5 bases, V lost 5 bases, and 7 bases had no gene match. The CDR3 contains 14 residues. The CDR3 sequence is CASSTRTSRETQYF. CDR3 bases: TGTGCCAGCAGCACCCGGACTAGCCGGGAGACCCAGTACTTC.

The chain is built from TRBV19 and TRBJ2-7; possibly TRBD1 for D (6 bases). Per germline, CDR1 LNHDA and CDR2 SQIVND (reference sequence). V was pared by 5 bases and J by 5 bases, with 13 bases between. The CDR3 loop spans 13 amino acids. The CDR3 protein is CASSSTGTNEQYF. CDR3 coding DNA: TGTGCCAGTAGTTCTACCGGGACAAACGAGCAGTACTTC.

The CDR3 coding sequence is TGTGCCAGCAGCCCATGGGCCGGGACTAGAGTGGGAGAGACCCAGTACTTC. It is translated as CASSPWAGTRVGETQYF. V and J are TRBV7-9 and TRBJ2-5; 8 nucleotides align to TRBD2. The CDR3 is made up of 17 amino acids. After removal of 5 bases from V and 4 bases from J, the junction contained 15 bases not matched to a gene. In germline, CDR1 is SEHNR, CDR2 FQNEAQ (reference sequence). Full variable domain (missing parts from reference TRBV7-9 and TRBJ2-5): DTGVSQNPRHKITKRGQNVTFRCDPISEHNRLYWYRQTLGQGPEFLTYFQNEAQLEKSRLLSDRFSAERPKGSFSTLEIQRTEQGDSAMYLCASSPWAGTRVGETQYFGPGTRLLVL.

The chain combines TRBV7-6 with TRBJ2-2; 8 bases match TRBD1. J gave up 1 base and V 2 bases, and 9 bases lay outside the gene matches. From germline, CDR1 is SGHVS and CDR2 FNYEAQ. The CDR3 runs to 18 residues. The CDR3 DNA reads TGTGCCAGCAGCTTATCGACAGGGGTCTTTGGGAACACCGGGGAGCTGTTTTTT. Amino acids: CASSLSTGVFGNTGELFF.

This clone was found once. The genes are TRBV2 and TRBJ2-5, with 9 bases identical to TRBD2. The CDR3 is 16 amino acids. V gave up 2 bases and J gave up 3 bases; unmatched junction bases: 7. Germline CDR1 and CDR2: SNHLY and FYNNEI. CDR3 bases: TGTGCCAGCAGTGAATTACACGCTAGCGGGGAAGAGACCCAGTACTTC. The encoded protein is CASSELHASGEETQYF.

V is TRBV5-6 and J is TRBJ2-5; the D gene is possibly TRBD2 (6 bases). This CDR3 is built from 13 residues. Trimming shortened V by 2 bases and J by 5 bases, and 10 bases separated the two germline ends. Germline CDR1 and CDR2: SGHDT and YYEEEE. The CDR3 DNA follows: TGTGCCAGCAGCTTCTGGGGGGTCGAGACCCAGTACTTC. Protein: CASSFWGVETQYF.

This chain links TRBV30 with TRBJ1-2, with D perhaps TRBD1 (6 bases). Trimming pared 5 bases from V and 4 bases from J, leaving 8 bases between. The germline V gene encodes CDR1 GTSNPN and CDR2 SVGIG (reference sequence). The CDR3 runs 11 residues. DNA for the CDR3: TGTGCCTGGGGACAGTCCTATGGCTACACCTTC. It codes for CAWGQSYGYTF.

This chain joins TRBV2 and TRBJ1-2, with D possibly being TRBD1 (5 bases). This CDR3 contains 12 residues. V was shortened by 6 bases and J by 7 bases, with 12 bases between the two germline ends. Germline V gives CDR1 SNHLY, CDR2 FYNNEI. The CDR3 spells CASSRAQGGYTF. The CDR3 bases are TGTGCCAGCAGCCGGGCCCAGGGTGGCTACACCTTC.

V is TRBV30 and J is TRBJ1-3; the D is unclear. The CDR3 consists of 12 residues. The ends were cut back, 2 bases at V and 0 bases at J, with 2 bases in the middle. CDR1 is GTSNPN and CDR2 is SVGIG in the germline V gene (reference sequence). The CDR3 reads CAWSRSGNTIYF. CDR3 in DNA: TGTGCCTGGAGTCGCTCTGGAAACACCATATATTTT.

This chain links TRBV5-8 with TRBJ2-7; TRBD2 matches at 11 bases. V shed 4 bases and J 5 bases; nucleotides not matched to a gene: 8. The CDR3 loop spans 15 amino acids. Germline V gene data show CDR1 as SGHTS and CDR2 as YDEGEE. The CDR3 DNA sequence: TGTGCCAGCAGCCCGGCACTAGCGGGAGAGCACGAGCAGTACTTC. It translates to CASSPALAGEHEQYF.

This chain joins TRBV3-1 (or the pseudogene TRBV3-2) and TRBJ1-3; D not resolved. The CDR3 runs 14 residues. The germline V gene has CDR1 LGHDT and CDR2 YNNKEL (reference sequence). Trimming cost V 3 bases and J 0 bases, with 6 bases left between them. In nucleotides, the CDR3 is TGTGCCAGCAGCCACACTGGCTCTGGAAACACCATATATTTT. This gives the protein CASSHTGSGNTIYF.